This T cell receptor beta chain derives from a study of T cell changes during pregnancy in multiple sclerosis. This table comes from immunoSEQ multiplex PCR, and its TCRdb copy is limited to in-frame clones, with some not included. The table records around 45,000 clones, about nine tenths of them present only once. Germline assignment: CDR1 SGHRS and CDR2 YFSETQ. Germline trimming cut 1 base from V and 3 bases from J; bases unmatched to any gene: 6. The CDR3 is 15 residues long. This chain connects TRBV5-1 to TRBJ2-5; 7 bases agree with TRBD2. The starting material was CD4+ T cells from peripheral blood mononuclear cells, obtained in the third trimester of pregnancy. The clonotype comes from a female donor with multiple sclerosis, enrolled in a pregnancy study. Written as DNA, the CDR3 is TGCGCCAGCAGCTTGTCCGGCGGGGGAAAAGAGACCCAGTACTTC. As protein: CASSLSGGGKETQYF. The complete variable domain, with remaining parts taken from reference TRBV5-1 and TRBJ2-5, reads KAGVTQTPRYLIKTRGQQVTLSCSPISGHRSVSWYQQTPGQGLQFLFEYFSETQRNKGNFPGRFSGRQFSNSRSEMNVSTLELGDSALYLCASSLSGGGKETQYFGPGTRLLVL.